The 15 T cell receptor beta chains listed next were all sequenced from one sample in a study of blood T cell repertoires in COVID-19. Profiled with immunoSEQ multiplex PCR; TCRdb holds only in-frame clones, not every one. This sample has under 300,000 clones; approximately 82% occur once, and the top ten carry nearly 5%. Specimen: peripheral blood. The source of these receptors is a woman at least 80 years old with active or convalescent COVID-19.

V usage is TRBV27 and J usage is TRBJ1-5; D may be TRBD1 (5 bases). Trimming cost V 6 bases and J 6 bases, with 18 bases left between them. This CDR3 is 15 amino acids long. CDR1 is MNHEY and CDR2 is SMNVEV in the germline V gene (reference sequence). CDR3 nucleotide sequence: TGTGCCAGCAGCCGAGGTAGGGGATTGGGTCAGCCCCAGCATTTT. This encodes CASSRGRGLGQPQHF.

This chain links TRBV2 with TRBJ1-6; 7 bases agree with TRBD1. The CDR3 totals 14 residues. V lost 6 bases, J lost 10 bases, and 9 bases stayed unmatched. The germline V gene has CDR1 SNHLY and CDR2 FYNNEI. Written as DNA, the CDR3 is TGTGCCAGCAGCGTTCCAGGGGGTAGATCACCCCTCCACTTT. Translated: CASSVPGGRSPLHF.

The gene calls are TRBV5-4 and TRBJ2-7; D is undetermined. V dropped 4 bases and J dropped 3 bases, with 17 bases sitting between them. Germline V CDR1 and CDR2: SGHNT, YYREEE (reference sequence). This CDR3 contains 15 residues. CDR3 loop: CASSVNSQTNYEQYF. CDR3 DNA: TGTGCCAGCAGCGTTAACAGCCAGACAAACTACGAGCAGTACTTC. The variable domain in full, with the rest retrieved from reference TRBV5-4 and TRBJ2-7, is ETGVTQSPTHLIKTRGQQVTLRCSSQSGHNTVSWYQQALGQGPQFIFQYYREEENGRGNFPPRFSGLQFPNYSSELNVNALELDDSALYLCASSVNSQTNYEQYFGPGTRLTVT.

CDR3 sequence reads: CASGPGTSFDEQFF. The CDR3 DNA reads TGCGCCAGCGGTCCCGGGACTAGCTTCGATGAGCAGTTCTTC. The chain joins TRBV4-1 to TRBJ2-1; 9 bases match TRBD2. This CDR3 is built from 14 residues. The junction had 10 bases not matched to a gene; V was cut back by 8 bases and J by 8 bases. From germline, CDR1 is MGHRA and CDR2 YSYEKL.

The V call is TRBV5-1, the J call TRBJ2-7; 11 bases line up with TRBD2. The CDR3 spans 17 residues. V lost 4 bases, J lost 0 bases, and 9 bases stayed unmatched. Per the germline V gene, CDR1 is SGHRS and CDR2 is YFSETQ. The CDR3 bases are TGCGCCAGCAGCCCAGGGACTAGCGGTTATTCCTCCTACGAGCAGTACTTC. Its protein is CASSPGTSGYSSYEQYF.

Only one count was recorded for this clone. This chain uses TRBV5-1 with TRBJ1-2; D gene unclear. Trimming cost V 2 bases and J 0 bases, with 8 bases left between them. There are 14 residues in the CDR3. Per the germline V gene, CDR1 is SGHRS and CDR2 is YFSETQ. The CDR3 DNA reads TGCGCCAGCAGCTTAGCGAGAGCTAACTATGGCTACACCTTC. As protein: CASSLARANYGYTF.

This clone turned up a few times. This chain connects TRBV29-1 to TRBJ1-2; D is possibly TRBD1 (5 bases). The germline gives CDR1 SQVTM, CDR2 ANQGSEA. The germline V and J ends were trimmed by 5 bases and 8 bases, with 15 bases remaining between them. The CDR3 runs to 12 residues. CDR3 bases: TGCAGCGTTCCCCGCCAGGGAGGGGGCTACACCTTC. Encoded protein: CSVPRQGGGYTF.

The J gene is TRBJ1-1, the V gene TRBV19; 7 nucleotides agree with TRBD1. The junction had 9 bases not matched to a gene; V was cut back by 7 bases and J by 4 bases. Looked up from germline, CDR1 is LNHDA and CDR2 is SQIVND (reference sequence). This CDR3 contains 14 residues. In DNA, the CDR3 is TGTGCCAGTAATACCGACAGGGTGGGCACTGAAGCTTTCTTT. Its translation: CASNTDRVGTEAFF. Full variable domain (outside the CDR3, taken from reference TRBV19 and TRBJ1-1): DGGITQSPKYLFRKEGQNVTLSCEQNLNHDAMYWYRQDPGQGLRLIYYSQIVNDFQKGDIAEGYSVSREKKESFPLTVTSAQKNPTAFYLCASNTDRVGTEAFFGQGTRLTVV.

The chain has TRBV7-2 and TRBJ1-2; D is undetermined. V was trimmed by 5 bases and J by 2 bases, leaving 9 bases between them. Germline lookup yields CDR1 SGHTA and CDR2 FQGNSA. This CDR3 has 13 residues. The CDR3 here is CASSRDKNYGYTF. In DNA, the CDR3 is TGTGCCAGCAGCCGCGACAAGAACTATGGCTACACCTTC.

The chain links TRBV18 to TRBJ2-7, with D unclear. The CDR3 contains 13 residues. The ends were cut back, 0 bases at V and 3 bases at J, with 6 bases in the middle. Germline V gives CDR1 KGHSH, CDR2 LQKENI. CDR3 sequence reads: CASSPPISYEQYF. The CDR3, as DNA: TGTGCCAGCTCACCACCGATTAGCTACGAGCAGTACTTC.

The table lists this clone with a count of one. V and J are TRBV2 and TRBJ1-1; maybe TRBD1 (6 bases). From germline, CDR1 is SNHLY and CDR2 FYNNEI. V dropped 3 bases and J dropped 10 bases, with 15 bases sitting between them. This CDR3 has 13 residues. The CDR3 DNA follows: TGTGCCAGCAGTGAGGGGGCCCGAGGCCGAGCTTTCTTT. Translation gives CASSEGARGRAFF.

This chain uses TRBV6-5 with TRBJ1-1; D uncertain. Germline assignment: CDR1 MNHEY and CDR2 SVGAGI. There are 14 residues in the CDR3. Trimming removed 6 bases from V and 0 bases from J, with 11 bases in between. CDR3 sequence (DNA): TGTGCCAGCAGCCGAATACACATGAACACTGAAGCTTTCTTT. It specifies CASSRIHMNTEAFF.

The rearrangement uses TRBV2 and TRBJ2-7, with 8 bases lining up with TRBD1. The CDR3 has 16 residues. Germline loops: CDR1 SNHLY, CDR2 FYNNEI. V gave up 7 bases and J gave up 0 bases; unmatched junction bases: 11. The CDR3 loop is CASTWTGSRSSYEQYF. Written as DNA, the CDR3 is TGTGCCAGCACTTGGACAGGGTCTAGAAGCTCCTACGAGCAGTACTTC.

This clone has just one count. CDR3 coding DNA: TGCGCCAGCAGCCCCGGACAGAACACCGGGGAGCTGTTTTTT. It is translated as CASSPGQNTGELFF. The gene calls are TRBV5-1 and TRBJ2-2, with D maybe TRBD1 (5 bases). The V end lost 4 bases, the J end lost 1 base, and 8 bases lay between the germline ends. Germline values: CDR1 SGHRS, CDR2 YFSETQ. The CDR3 is made up of 14 amino acids.

The rearrangement joins TRBV30 to TRBJ1-2, with 7 positions matching TRBD1. This CDR3 has 14 amino acids. CDR1 is GTSNPN and CDR2 is SVGIG in the germline V gene (reference sequence). V lost 3 bases and J lost 4; bases outside the gene matches: 8. The CDR3 loop is CAWSTGVGAYGYTF. CDR3 in DNA: TGTGCCTGGAGCACAGGGGTTGGAGCCTATGGCTACACCTTC.